This section outlines one TCR beta chain sequence together with its context. A read error may account for a junction end that differs from germline. It was RNA transcripts that yielded the amplified TCR beta CDR3 regions. HTBI primers were the set used in a first-round RT-PCR of the TCR CDR3. Each CDR3 protein is one row after TCRdb ran MiXCR on the multiplex PCR reads. The sample consists of some 770,000 distinct CDR3 sequences, roughly 15% of them appearing once. The sample belongs to a study of T cells in Graves' hyperthyroidism and ophthalmopathy. Subjects aged 18 to 65 presented with newly diagnosed hyperthyroidism of less than 2 months' duration. Uncontrolled infections, other autoimmune diseases, pregnancy or lactation led to exclusion of patients. This CDR3 spans 14 amino acids. Germline assignment: CDR1 KGHDR and CDR2 SFDVKD.

Sample: blood. The chain uses TRBV24-1 and TRBJ2-1, with TRBD2 identical over 13 bases. This sequence originates from a man aged 18 to 35 with Graves' hyperthyroidism. The CDR3 DNA is TGCGCCACCAGTGGGACTAGCGGGAATAATGAGCAGTTCTTC. This gives the protein CATSGTSGNNEQFF.